The sequence of this TCR beta chain was determined in a study of blood T cell repertoires in COVID-19. Overall study context: Samples representing acute and convalescent COVID-19 were sourced from the United States, Italy and Spain.

Original processing methods: Estimation of nucleated cell counts relied on the amplification of reference gene primers. Sequencing used immunoSEQ multiplex PCR; TCRdb keeps in-frame clones, though not all of them. Clone size and V and J calls were adopted from that table, with D and trimming inferred from the DNA. The sample shows 87,000 or so clones, approximately 80% of them seen only once. CDR1 and CDR2 (germline): SGHRS, YFSETQ. V gave up 1 base and J gave up 3 bases; unmatched junction bases: 6. This CDR3 contains 16 residues. This clonotype was sampled from a woman in her 70s with acute or convalescent COVID-19. The sample comprised peripheral blood. The chain recombines TRBV5-1 with TRBJ2-2, with 7 bases identical to TRBD1. CDR3 residues: CASSLMQQGYTGELFF. The DNA of the CDR3 is TGCGCCAGCAGCTTGATGCAACAGGGGTACACCGGGGAGCTGTTTTTT.